This TCR beta chain derives from a study of blood T cell repertoires in COVID-19. Assay: immunoSEQ multiplex PCR; the TCRdb copy retains only in-frame clones and omits some. The data hold around 100,000 clones, with about 80% observed a single time. CDR1 is MDHEN and CDR2 is SYDVKM in the germline V gene. This CDR3 has 15 amino acids. V dropped 4 bases and J dropped 10; count of bases not matched to a gene: 13. The sequencing input was peripheral blood. The sequence was obtained from a man in his 60s with acute or convalescent COVID-19. The rearrangement uses TRBV28 and TRBJ1-5; the match to TRBD1 covers 7 bases. CDR3 sequence: CASSSQGPWVIPQHF. The CDR3 coding sequence is TGTGCCAGCAGTTCACAGGGGCCGTGGGTAATTCCCCAGCATTTT. The full variable domain, its missing parts supplied by reference TRBV28 and TRBJ1-5, is DVKVTQSSRYLVKRTGEKVFLECVQDMDHENMFWYRQDPGLGLRLIYFSYDVKMKEKGDIPEGYSVSREKKERFSLILESASTNQTSMYLCASSSQGPWVIPQHFGDGTRLSIL.